The clone carrying this T cell receptor (beta chain) showed up just a few times. The antigen is not known. The data originate from a study of post-analysis software for immune sequencing data. Study information: Progressive-relapsing, secondary progressive and relapsing-remitting multiple sclerosis were among the disease courses included. Overall study results and limits: Under F measure analysis, samples from one preparation batch co-clustered strongly. Multiple sclerosis was associated with a significant reduction in normalized Chao1 diversity relative to controls.

Unique-molecular-identifier-tagged TCR beta cDNA libraries were used. Input of about 0.9 to 10 million T cells yielded around 500,000 cDNA molecules. TCRdb analysed the PCR reads with MiXCR anew, one entry per CDR3 protein. The table lists a few hundred thousand distinct CDR3 sequences, 30% to 45% of them singletons. The sequenced sample was blood. The sequence was obtained from a girl between 5 and 17 years old with multiple sclerosis.

DNA of the CDR3: TGTGCCAGCAGTTTAGCAGGGAAATATCCGGACTATGGCTACACCTTC. It codes for CASSLAGKYPDYGYTF. This chain uses TRBV28 with TRBJ1-2, with D tentatively TRBD1 (5 bases). Per germline, CDR1 MDHEN and CDR2 SYDVKM. The CDR3 consists of 16 residues. Trimming stripped 2 bases from V and 3 bases from J, with 16 bases between.